The 19 T cell receptor beta chains below come from one sample, sequenced in a study of blood T cell repertoires in COVID-19. The repertoire was sequenced with immunoSEQ multiplex PCR; TCRdb's copy has only in-frame clones and lacks some. The repertoire holds about 190,000 clones, roughly 78% seen once, with 2.5% to 3% in the top ten. Sequencing was carried out using peripheral blood. These receptors were collected from a woman at least 80 years old with active or convalescent COVID-19.

This clone has more than one count but fewer than ten. This rearrangement joins TRBV4-1 to TRBJ1-5; D is unclear. The CDR3 is 12 residues long. The germline V gene encodes CDR1 MGHRA and CDR2 YSYEKL. V dropped 2 bases and J dropped 5 bases, with 4 bases sitting between them. The CDR3 sequence: CASSQQDQPQHF. The CDR3 DNA is TGCGCCAGCAGCCAACAGGATCAGCCCCAGCATTTT.

In this sample, this clone turned up once. V is TRBV29-1 and J is TRBJ2-7; perhaps TRBD2 as D (5 bases). The CDR3 is 14 amino acids. V was trimmed by 4 bases and J by 0 bases, leaving 13 bases between them. Germline V gene lookup returns CDR1 SQVTM and CDR2 ANQGSEA. The CDR3 nucleotides are TGCAGCGTTGGGAGGTCCGGCAGCTCCTACGAGCAGTACTTC. It codes for CSVGRSGSSYEQYF.

The chain is built from TRBV28 and TRBJ2-1; D is undetermined. This CDR3 is built from 16 residues. The V gene's germline CDR1 is MDHEN and CDR2 SYDVKM. V lost 5 bases and J 0 bases, leaving 14 bases between the germline ends. In nucleotides, the CDR3 is TGTGCCAGCAGTCCCAGTGGAGCCGGCTCCTACAATGAGCAGTTCTTC. It yields the protein CASSPSGAGSYNEQFF.

CDR3 in DNA: TGTGCCAGCAGCTTTTTTTTGCGGGACAGGGTACGCAATGAGCAGTTCTTC. Residues: CASSFFLRDRVRNEQFF. The gene calls are TRBV7-6 and TRBJ2-1, with 9 positions matching TRBD1. V gave up 3 bases and J gave up 6 bases; unmatched junction bases: 12. The CDR3 length is 17 residues. Germline CDR1 and CDR2: SGHVS and FNYEAQ.

The chain is built from TRBV18 and TRBJ2-7; D may be TRBD2 (7 bases). The germline V and J ends were trimmed by 7 bases and 4 bases, with 17 bases remaining between them. From germline, CDR1 is KGHSH and CDR2 LQKENI. The CDR3 covers 14 residues. CDR3 in amino acids: CASLASRGAYEQYF. The CDR3 DNA sequence: TGTGCCAGCTTAGCGAGCCGGGGGGCTTACGAGCAGTACTTC.

CDR3 loop: CASSLVFGGFNSYNEQFF. The CDR3 DNA reads TGTGCCAGCAGCTTAGTGTTTGGGGGCTTCAACTCCTACAATGAGCAGTTCTTC. This chain uses TRBV7-9 with TRBJ2-1; maybe TRBD1 (6 bases). The CDR3 consists of 18 residues. Germline values: CDR1 SEHNR, CDR2 FQNEAQ (reference sequence). Trimming pared 1 base from V and 0 bases from J, leaving 16 bases between.

This clone has more than one count but fewer than ten. The chain is built from TRBV5-1 and TRBJ1-5; maybe TRBD1 (5 bases). Looked up from germline, CDR1 is SGHRS and CDR2 is YFSETQ. V lost 4 bases to trimming and J lost 5 bases, with 16 bases between them. This CDR3 has 15 residues. The CDR3 protein is CASSPGAGHYQPQHF. The CDR3 DNA sequence: TGCGCCAGCAGCCCTGGGGCAGGACACTATCAGCCCCAGCATTTT.

This rearrangement joins TRBV18 to TRBJ2-3, with TRBD1 identical over 7 bases. Trimming at V came to 4 bases and at J to 3 bases, leaving 7 bases not matched to a gene. CDR1 is KGHSH and CDR2 is LQKENI in the germline V gene. The CDR3 is 15 residues long. This CDR3 reads CASSQGQPQTDTQYF. DNA of the CDR3: TGTGCCAGCTCACAGGGACAGCCACAGACAGATACGCAGTATTTT.

The genes are TRBV7-3 and TRBJ2-1, with a weak D call TRBD2 (6 bases). The CDR3 extends over 16 amino acids. CDR1 and CDR2 (germline): SGHTA, FQGTGA. Trimming removed 2 bases from V and 4 bases from J, with 15 bases in between. CDR3 region: CASSLDVGGMYNEQFF. For the CDR3, the DNA is TGTGCCAGCAGCTTAGATGTGGGGGGTATGTACAATGAGCAGTTCTTC.

The chain carries TRBV21-1 and TRBJ2-7; no check of the table's D call, TRBD1, against the DNA was made. TRBV21-1 is listed as a pseudogene. The CDR3 is 18 residues long. DNA of the CDR3: TGTGCCAGCAGCAAACGGTACGGTCGGGGGACAGGGAAATGCGAGCAGTACTTC. It is translated as CASSKRYGRGTGKCEQYF.

V gene TRBV9 combines with J gene TRBJ2-3; perhaps TRBD1 as D (5 bases). The V gene lost 4 bases and the J gene lost 6 bases, with 9 bases spanning the gap. The CDR3 is made up of 12 amino acids. The germline V gene encodes CDR1 SGDLS and CDR2 YYNGEE. CDR3 sequence reads: CASSRQLDTQYF. CDR3 coding DNA: TGTGCCAGCAGCCGACAGTTGGATACGCAGTATTTT.

This chain uses TRBV7-2 with TRBJ1-2, with 9 bases fitting TRBD1. Unmatched junction bases numbered 13, after V lost 5 bases and J lost 3 bases. This CDR3 region has 17 residues. From germline, CDR1 is SGHTA and CDR2 FQGNSA. The CDR3 sequence: CASSPGQGHPGDYGYTF. In DNA form, the CDR3 reads TGTGCCAGCAGCCCGGGACAGGGCCACCCCGGAGACTATGGCTACACCTTC.

CDR3 nucleotide sequence: TGCGCCAGCAGCTTGGAGCCTACCGGGGAGCTGTTTTTT. It is translated as CASSLEPTGELFF. The rearrangement uses TRBV5-1 and TRBJ2-2; D is uncertain. Trimming cost V 0 bases and J 5 bases, with 5 bases left between them. The germline V gene has CDR1 SGHRS and CDR2 YFSETQ. The CDR3 loop spans 13 amino acids.

The chain recombines TRBV28 with TRBJ1-2; D perhaps matches TRBD1 (6 bases). This CDR3 region has 14 residues. Per the germline V gene, CDR1 is MDHEN and CDR2 is SYDVKM. V was shortened by 2 bases and J by 4 bases, with 11 bases between the two germline ends. Written as DNA, the CDR3 is TGTGCCAGCAGTTTAAATGGACAGATCTATGGCTACACCTTC. Translating gives CASSLNGQIYGYTF.

The J gene is TRBJ2-1, the V gene TRBV3-1 (or the pseudogene TRBV3-2); no definite D call. The CDR3 spans 14 residues. Trimming removed 3 bases at V and 0 bases at J, with 6 bases between. CDR1 and CDR2 (germline): LGHDT, YNNKEL (reference sequence). The CDR3 coding sequence is TGTGCCAGCAGCCACCGGTCCTCCTACAATGAGCAGTTCTTC. Protein: CASSHRSSYNEQFF.

Comments on this clone: The junction and the germline gene differ at one end; a read error may be behind it. This sequence joins TRBV12-3 or TRBV12-4 and TRBJ2-5, with 10 bases matching TRBD2. This CDR3 has 13 residues. For the CDR3, the DNA is TGTGCCAGCAGGTTAGCGGGGGGAGAGACCCAGTACTTC. It is translated as CASRLAGGETQYF.

J is TRBJ1-1 and V is TRBV5-1; 8 bases are a match to TRBD1. The V gene end was trimmed by 4 bases and the J gene end by 1 base; junction bases not matched to a gene: 3. Germline-derived CDR1 and CDR2 are SGHRS and YFSETQ. The CDR3 totals 14 residues. The CDR3 DNA reads TGCGCCAGCAGCCAGACAGGGGCGAACACTGAAGCTTTCTTT. Translating gives CASSQTGANTEAFF.

This clone was counted between two and nine times. The chain recombines TRBV2 with TRBJ1-2; unclear D gene. CDR1 SNHLY and CDR2 FYNNEI come from the germline V gene. The CDR3 is 13 amino acids. The V end was cut by 6 bases, the J end by 2 bases, with 10 bases between. The CDR3 is CASRRGANYGYTF. DNA for the CDR3: TGTGCCAGCAGACGTGGAGCCAACTATGGCTACACCTTC.

This clone showed up just a few times. The chain combines TRBV7-8 with TRBJ2-1; TRBD2 aligns across 16 bases. V shed 5 bases, J shed 6 bases, and the junction held 13 bases outside the gene matches. This CDR3 spans 19 amino acids. Looked up from germline, CDR1 is SGHVS and CDR2 is FQNEAQ. CDR3 sequence: CASSRGTSGGASLSNEQFF. As DNA, the CDR3 is TGTGCCAGCAGCCGAGGGACTAGCGGGGGGGCCTCTCTTTCCAATGAGCAGTTCTTC. The full variable domain, completed using reference TRBV7-8 and TRBJ2-1, is GAGVSQSPRYKVAKRGQDVALRCDPISGHVSLFWYQQALGQGPEFLTYFQNEAQLDKSGLPSDRFFAERPEGSVSTLKIQRTQQEDSAVYLCASSRGTSGGASLSNEQFFGPGTRLTVL.